Sequencing of this T cell receptor (beta chain) was carried out in a study of post-analysis software for immune sequencing data. The germline gives CDR1 SEHNR, CDR2 FQNEAQ (reference sequence). The CDR3 covers 14 residues. V lost 1 base to trimming and J lost 4 bases, with 10 bases between them. This clonotype has a handful of counts. The antigen is undetermined. Whole-study findings and limits: Controls had lower frequencies than patients of roughly five TRBV segments, which included TRBV5-6, TRBV5-1 and TRBV20-1.

cDNA libraries for TCR beta contained unique molecular identifiers. TCRdb re-derived calls from the PCR reads in MiXCR, one entry per CDR3 protein. The sample contains more than 350,000 distinct CDR3 sequences, 30% to 40% of which appear only once. Material for sequencing was blood. The chain is built from TRBV7-9 and TRBJ1-2; TRBD1 is a possible D gene (5 bases). This TCR derives from a girl aged 2 to 10 with multiple sclerosis. The chain's CDR3 is CASSLEGQTYGYTF. The DNA for the CDR3 is TGTGCCAGCAGCTTAGAGGGGCAAACCTATGGCTACACCTTC.